This T cell receptor (beta chain) was obtained from a study of T cell repertoires in cytomegalovirus infection. Looking at the study overall: Based on public TCR beta signatures, there were indications of CMV infection and of a matching HLA type. General observations from the study: Cumulative public TCR beta family frequency identified carriers of CMV plus the relevant HLA. Clonotypes of TCR beta that were HLA-C-restricted and CMV-specific dominated the ex vivo response.

Comment on this clonotype: The antigen is unknown.

Each CDR3 protein gets one entry after TCRdb re-called the reads with MiXCR. The sample consists of around 800,000 distinct CDR3 sequences, approximately 30% of them appearing once. The CDR3 consists of 15 residues. The trim removed 2 bases at V and 3 bases at J, leaving 5 bases unmatched. Looked up from germline, CDR1 is SNHLY and CDR2 is FYNNEI. The receptor was derived from a human donor in good health (CMV status not recorded). Some clones in this sample may be carry-over from other donors' samples. The sample consisted of cultured CD8+ T cells from PBMCs, taken from culture after CMV antigen stimulation. The chain employs TRBV2 and TRBJ1-2; TRBD1 matches at 8 bases. The CDR3 DNA follows: TGTGCCAGCAGTGAAATGCAGGGGGCTGACTATGGCTACACCTTC. Amino acid sequence: CASSEMQGADYGYTF. Based on the CDR3 plus reference TRBV2 and TRBJ1-2, the full variable domain is EPEVTQTPSHQVTQMGQEVILRCVPISNHLYFYWYRQILGQKVEFLVSFYNNEISEKSEIFDDQFSVERPDGSNFTLKIRSTKLEDSAMYFCASSEMQGADYGYTFGSGTRLTVV.